This T cell receptor (beta chain) was recorded in a study of T cells in localized non-small cell lung cancer. Measured with immunoSEQ multiplex PCR; TCRdb has only the in-frame clones, and not every one. Here the sample spans about 52,000 clones, more than 75% being singletons. Study outcomes and limitations: Because only a single region of the tumor was sequenced, heterogeneity remains possible. Those with higher blood T cell density had longer overall survival. For the top 100 tumor clones, a median roughly 56 also appeared in adjacent lung. Tumor showed lower T cell clonality than uninvolved adjacent lung, where it was highest.

A word on this clone: What it binds is not known.

V lost 3 bases and J lost 5, with 6 bases in between. Germline V gene data show CDR1 as SGHNT and CDR2 as YYREEE (reference sequence). This CDR3 is built from 12 residues. The clonotype was recovered from a female donor with stage II lung adenocarcinoma. This material consisted of PBMCs, taken before any cancer treatment. The rearrangement links TRBV5-4 to TRBJ2-1, with no clear D. CDR3 region: CASSSPNNEQFF. The CDR3, as DNA: TGTGCCAGCAGCTCCCCTAACAATGAGCAGTTCTTC.